This T cell receptor beta chain was recorded in a study of T cells in Graves' hyperthyroidism and ophthalmopathy. Trimming pared 8 bases from V and 6 bases from J, leaving 11 bases between. Per the germline V gene, CDR1 is SEHNR and CDR2 is FQNEAQ (reference sequence). There are 12 residues in the CDR3. Uncontrolled infection, other autoimmune disease, pregnancy and lactation each barred patients from inclusion. PBMCs were sourced from more than 7.5 ml fresh peripheral blood. There were TCR beta CDR3 regions amplified from RNA transcripts. An initial round of RT-PCR targeting the TCR CDR3 relied on the HTBI primer set. MiXCR was run by TCRdb on the multiplex PCR reads, yielding one entry per CDR3 protein. The data contain approximately 400,000 distinct CDR3 sequences, more than 13% of them singletons.

The TCR comes from a man aged 50-59 years with Graves' ophthalmopathy. The chain couples TRBV7-9 to TRBJ2-1; unclear D gene. The specimen was blood. The CDR3 loop reads CASHPTFNEQFF. CDR3 sequence (DNA): TGTGCCAGCCACCCCACATTCAATGAGCAGTTCTTC.